The clone carrying this TCR beta chain was seen ten or more times. What it binds is not known. V shed 0 bases and J shed 6 bases, with 6 bases lying between them. This CDR3 has 13 amino acids. Germline V gene data show CDR1 as LNHNV and CDR2 as YYDKDF (reference sequence). Unique molecular identifiers featured in how the TCRbeta library was prepared. TCRdb reprocessed the PCR reads with MiXCR, giving one entry per CDR3 protein. The table records about 160,000 distinct CDR3 sequences, over 8.5% of them present only once. The data stem from a study of T-cell reconstitution after alpha-beta-depleted transplantation in children. General study findings and limits: Several hundred graft clones that had expanded were reportedly the source of alpha-beta T cells about two months after transplant. Some patients' high day-60 TCRbeta diversity was attributed to recipient cells surviving conditioning. It was newly produced T cells that mostly accounted for T-cell counts and diversity one year after transplant.

The V call is TRBV15, the J call TRBJ1-5, with D unresolved. This receptor was taken from a boy aged 2-15 years with acute myeloid leukemia, due to receive a stem cell transplant. The sample consisted of PBMCs, taken before TCRalphabeta/CD19-depleted stem cell transplant. This CDR3 is CATSRDPSQPQHF. CDR3 in DNA: TGTGCCACCAGCAGAGACCCTAGTCAGCCCCAGCATTTT.